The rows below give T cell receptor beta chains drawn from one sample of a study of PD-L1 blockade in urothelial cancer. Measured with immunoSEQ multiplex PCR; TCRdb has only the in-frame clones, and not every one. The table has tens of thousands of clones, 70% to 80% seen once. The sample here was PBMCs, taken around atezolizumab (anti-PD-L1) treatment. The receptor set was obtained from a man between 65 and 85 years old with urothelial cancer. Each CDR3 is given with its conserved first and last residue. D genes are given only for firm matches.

cdr3_aa: CASSPPGQATNEKLFF
j_call: TRBJ1-4
d_call: TRBD1
v_call: TRBV7-2

cdr3_aa: CASSPTSQGSQTDTQYF
j_call: TRBJ2-3
d_call: TRBD2
v_call: TRBV18

cdr3_aa: CASSLAGNTGELFF
j_call: TRBJ2-2
d_call: -
v_call: TRBV28

cdr3_aa: CASSQEYRENTEAFF
j_call: TRBJ1-1
d_call: -
v_call: TRBV4-1

cdr3_aa: CASSPGTSAANEQFF
j_call: TRBJ2-1
d_call: TRBD2
v_call: TRBV2

cdr3_aa: CASSSPSTGSSGNTIYF
j_call: TRBJ1-3
d_call: TRBD1
v_call: TRBV28

cdr3_aa: CASSQGAIWYGYTF
j_call: TRBJ1-2
d_call: TRBD1
v_call: TRBV28

cdr3_aa: CASSLAGGVGDTEAFF
j_call: TRBJ1-1
d_call: -
v_call: TRBV5-1

cdr3_aa: CASSKASIGSYNEQFF
j_call: TRBJ2-1
d_call: -
v_call: TRBV19

cdr3_aa: CASSLVGQLNYGYTF
j_call: TRBJ1-2
d_call: TRBD1
v_call: TRBV28

cdr3_aa: CASSPGDRDTGELFF
j_call: TRBJ2-2
d_call: TRBD1
v_call: TRBV28

cdr3_aa: CASSLTLGRINEQFF
j_call: TRBJ2-1
d_call: -
v_call: TRBV27

cdr3_aa: CASSLVAGGDIQYF
j_call: TRBJ2-4
d_call: TRBD2
v_call: TRBV5-1

cdr3_aa: CASSRSGRGRAGELFF
j_call: TRBJ2-2
d_call: TRBD2
v_call: TRBV11-2

cdr3_aa: CASSRDRVNTEAFF
j_call: TRBJ1-1
d_call: TRBD1
v_call: TRBV11-2

cdr3_aa: CASSSTLGGEQYF
j_call: TRBJ2-7
d_call: -
v_call: TRBV27

cdr3_aa: CASSLTAQTGEHYGYTF
j_call: TRBJ1-2
d_call: TRBD1
v_call: TRBV5-5

cdr3_aa: CAWSVRGQEIQPQHF
j_call: TRBJ1-5
d_call: TRBD1
v_call: TRBV30

cdr3_aa: CASSLLGTGNTGELFF
j_call: TRBJ2-2
d_call: TRBD1
v_call: TRBV27

cdr3_aa: CSASPNSGQYF
j_call: TRBJ2-7
d_call: -
v_call: TRBV20-1

cdr3_aa: CASSGRQGAASEQYF
j_call: TRBJ2-7
d_call: TRBD1
v_call: TRBV5-1

cdr3_aa: CASSPLAGGGSNEQFF
j_call: TRBJ2-1
d_call: TRBD2
v_call: TRBV18

cdr3_aa: CASSLQATGGPRAFF
j_call: TRBJ1-1
d_call: TRBD1
v_call: TRBV5-4

cdr3_aa: CASLRDREQETQYF
j_call: TRBJ2-5
d_call: TRBD1
v_call: TRBV2

cdr3_aa: CASSLAAGKGYTF
j_call: TRBJ1-2
d_call: -
v_call: TRBV11-2

cdr3_aa: CASSSGEGFQQFF
j_call: TRBJ2-1
d_call: TRBD2
v_call: TRBV5-1

cdr3_aa: CASSSPTAYDEQYF
j_call: TRBJ2-7
d_call: -
v_call: TRBV28

cdr3_aa: CSVEIGQGSEQYF
j_call: TRBJ2-7
d_call: TRBD1
v_call: TRBV29-1

cdr3_aa: CASSLGLAGLGYTF
j_call: TRBJ1-2
d_call: -
v_call: TRBV7-9

cdr3_aa: CASSLEQASYEQYF
j_call: TRBJ2-7
d_call: -
v_call: TRBV7-2

cdr3_aa: CASRIGSSTDTQYF
j_call: TRBJ2-3
d_call: -
v_call: TRBV2